This T cell receptor (beta chain) is from a study of blood T cell repertoires in COVID-19. Study as a whole: Material from acute and convalescent COVID-19 was sourced from the United States, Italy and Spain. T cells, B-cell-depleted T cells, or PBMCs provided the cDNA or gDNA that served as material.

Germline CDR1 reads MNHEY; CDR2 reads SVGAGI. V gave up 5 bases and J gave up 0 bases, with 13 bases separating them. This CDR3 has 15 amino acids. How the authors handled the data: Amplifying reference gene primers gave estimates of nucleated cell counts. Measured with immunoSEQ multiplex PCR; TCRdb has only the in-frame clones, and not every one. V and J calls and clone size are those listed in that table; D and trimming were worked out from the DNA. The sample has about 150,000 clones, roughly 80% seen once. Sequencing was done on a sample of peripheral blood. This receptor was taken from a man between 60 and 70 years old with acute or convalescent COVID-19. This chain connects TRBV6-5 to TRBJ1-1; no clear D. CDR3 DNA: TGTGCCAGCAGTCCCCCCGGAACAGTGAACACTGAAGCTTTCTTT. It is translated as CASSPPGTVNTEAFF.